The 28 T cell receptor beta chains listed next were all sequenced from one sample in a study of shared clonotypes between healthy human individuals. Clones were sequenced by immunoSEQ multiplex PCR, and TCRdb holds only the in-frame ones, with some missing. The sample gives a few million clones, more than 90% of which show up once; roughly 0.15% is in the top ten. Material for sequencing was naive CD4+ T cells sorted from blood. Subset: CD45RA+ positively selected. The receptors come from a man in his late teens or twenties in good health.

This clone was picked up one time. The gene calls are TRBV5-6 and TRBJ1-5; no clear D. Trimming removed 0 bases from V and 7 bases from J, with 11 bases in between. Germline CDR1 is SGHDT and CDR2 is YYEEEE. This CDR3 has 14 amino acids. The CDR3 DNA sequence: TGTGCCAGCAGCTTGGCGTGGGGAGGGCAGCCCCAGCATTTT. Encoded protein: CASSLAWGGQPQHF.

The table lists this clone with a count of one. The chain recombines TRBV10-3 with TRBJ2-2; 8 bases agree with TRBD2. CDR3 length: 19 residues. Germline assignment: CDR1 ENHRY and CDR2 SYGVKD. The ends lost 4 bases at V and 6 bases at J; junction bases unmatched: 19. The CDR3 sequence is CAISGQVAGPQVRAGELFF. The CDR3 DNA sequence: TGTGCCATCAGTGGTCAGGTAGCGGGGCCACAGGTTCGGGCCGGGGAGCTGTTTTTT.

The chain recombines TRBV19 with TRBJ2-5, with unresolved D. The V gene lost 3 bases and the J gene lost 0 bases, with 11 bases spanning the gap. The CDR3 spans 15 residues. Germline V lookup: CDR1 LNHDA, CDR2 SQIVND (reference sequence). CDR3 in DNA: TGTGCCAGTAGTATTGGTGGAAACAACCAAGAGACCCAGTACTTC. This codes for CASSIGGNNQETQYF.

V usage is TRBV5-1 and J usage is TRBJ1-6, with 8 bases that match TRBD1. The CDR3 loop spans 16 amino acids. V lost 0 bases and J lost 6; bases outside the gene matches: 5. Germline-derived CDR1 and CDR2 are SGHRS and YFSETQ. CDR3 region: CASSLVAGGGNSPLHF. Here the CDR3 DNA reads TGCGCCAGCAGCTTGGTGGCAGGGGGCGGTAATTCACCCCTCCACTTT.

CDR3 protein: CASSALGGPANLETQYF. The CDR3 bases are TGTGCCAGCAGCGCCCTTGGGGGACCCGCCAATTTGGAGACCCAGTACTTC. The J gene is TRBJ2-5, the V gene TRBV9; D assignment may be TRBD1 or TRBD2 (5 bases each). The germline CDR1 and CDR2 sequences are SGDLS and YYNGEE. This CDR3 is built from 17 residues. The ends were cut back, 3 bases at V and 5 bases at J, with 23 bases in the middle.

Note on this clone: The same CDR3 also results from other DNA sequences found in this sample. The V call is TRBV10-2, the J call TRBJ1-1, with D unclear. Per the germline V gene, CDR1 is WSHSY and CDR2 is SAAADI. The CDR3 runs 13 residues. Trimming removed 2 bases at V and 1 base at J, with 5 bases between. CDR3 region: CASSEQANTEAFF. The DNA of the CDR3 is TGCGCCAGCAGTGAGCAGGCGAACACTGAAGCTTTCTTT.

This rearrangement joins TRBV9 to TRBJ1-2; TRBD1 might be the D (5 bases). The V and J ends lost 0 bases and 7 bases respectively, with 13 bases between them. CDR1 and CDR2 from the germline V gene are SGDLS and YYNGEE. This CDR3 comprises 14 residues. The CDR3 loop reads CASSVAGTATGYTF. The CDR3 DNA sequence: TGTGCCAGCAGCGTAGCTGGGACCGCAACTGGCTACACCTTC.

The chain's CDR3 is CASSLESGTGGGYTF. The CDR3 DNA follows: TGCGCCAGCAGCTTGGAATCCGGGACAGGGGGCGGCTACACCTTC. This rearrangement joins TRBV5-1 to TRBJ1-2; 12 bases align to TRBD1. Losses at the gene ends were 0 bases for V and 8 bases for J; bases not matched to a gene: 5. The CDR3 is 15 residues long. Germline V CDR1 and CDR2: SGHRS, YFSETQ.

About this clone: Distinct nucleotide sequences in the sample also encode this CDR3. This rearrangement joins TRBV4-3 to TRBJ2-4; TRBD2 matches 8 bases. CDR1 is LGHNA, CDR2 YSLEER, per germline. The CDR3 consists of 16 residues. With 0 bases clipped from V and 2 bases from J, the junction kept 3 bases outside the gene matches. CDR3 residues: CASSQDRGGSKNIQYF. For the CDR3, the DNA is TGCGCCAGCAGCCAAGATCGGGGGGGCTCCAAAAACATTCAGTACTTC.

The chain carries TRBV28 and TRBJ2-5, with a tentative D call TRBD2 (5 bases). The CDR3 contains 14 residues. Germline assignment: CDR1 MDHEN and CDR2 SYDVKM. With 5 bases removed from V and 2 bases from J, the gap between germline ends came to 12 bases. The CDR3 sequence: CASSPPGKQETQYF. Here the CDR3 DNA reads TGTGCCAGCAGTCCCCCGGGGAAGCAAGAGACCCAGTACTTC.

The gene calls are TRBV5-1 and TRBJ2-7, with 7 bases fitting TRBD2. The CDR3 consists of 13 residues. CDR1 and CDR2 from the germline V gene are SGHRS and YFSETQ. Germline trimming cut 7 bases from V and 4 bases from J; bases unmatched to any gene: 8. CDR3: CASYAWEGYEQYF. As DNA, the CDR3 is TGCGCCAGCTACGCGTGGGAGGGGTACGAGCAGTACTTC.

V usage is TRBV28 and J usage is TRBJ1-6; D might be TRBD1 (6 bases). This CDR3 has 15 residues. In germline, CDR1 is MDHEN, CDR2 SYDVKM. The V end was cut by 6 bases, the J end by 4 bases, with 13 bases between. The CDR3 loop reads CASSPTGQYNSPLHF. CDR3 nucleotide sequence: TGTGCCAGCAGCCCGACAGGACAGTATAATTCACCCCTCCACTTT.

CDR3 residues: CASSGLASNTGELFF. The CDR3 coding sequence is TGTGCCAGTAGCGGACTAGCGTCGAACACCGGGGAGCTGTTTTTT. The chain is built from TRBV19 and TRBJ2-2; 9 bases are shared with TRBD2. This CDR3 is 15 amino acids long. V lost 6 bases to trimming and J lost 0 bases; unmatched junction nucleotides: 2. Looked up from germline, CDR1 is LNHDA and CDR2 is SQIVND (reference sequence).

The sample holds one count of this clone. The CDR3 DNA is TGTGCCAGCAGCACTCCAGGAGGCATGGAGACCCAGTACTTC. Protein product: CASSTPGGMETQYF. This sequence joins TRBV9 and TRBJ2-5; a possible D gene is TRBD2 (5 bases). The length of the CDR3 is 14 residues. Germline V gene sequence: CDR1 SGDLS, CDR2 YYNGEE. Between the trimmed V and J ends, which lost 4 bases and 5 bases, there was a span of 15 bases.

As for this clone: The sample has other DNA sequences that encode this CDR3 too. The chain couples TRBV6-1 to TRBJ2-1; possible D gene TRBD2, 6 bases. Germline lookup yields CDR1 MNHNS and CDR2 SASEGT. Trimming pared 0 bases from V and 0 bases from J, leaving 6 bases between. This CDR3 contains 15 residues. In DNA form, the CDR3 reads TGTGCCAGCAGTGAAGCGGGGGGCTCCTACAATGAGCAGTTCTTC. This sequence encodes CASSEAGGSYNEQFF.

The chain combines TRBV10-3 with TRBJ2-3; D tentatively reads TRBD1 or TRBD2 (6 bases each). Deletions cut 7 bases from V and 0 bases from J, with 11 bases between. CDR1 and CDR2 from the germline V gene are ENHRY and SYGVKD. CDR3 size: 14 residues. The CDR3 sequence is CAIKAGHSTDTQYF. For the CDR3, the DNA is TGTGCCATCAAGGCGGGACACAGCACAGATACGCAGTATTTT.

The chain has TRBV15 and TRBJ2-2; D gene unclear. The CDR3 spans 13 residues. Germline V gene data show CDR1 as LNHNV and CDR2 as YYDKDF (reference sequence). The V gene lost 3 bases and the J gene lost 7 bases, with 9 bases spanning the gap. DNA for the CDR3: TGTGCCACCAGCAGTTCGGCAAGCGGGGAGCTGTTTTTT. This encodes CATSSSASGELFF.

The chain has TRBV4-1 and TRBJ2-7, with 9 bases fitting TRBD1. The germline gives CDR1 MGHRA, CDR2 YSYEKL. V shed 2 bases, J shed 0 bases, and the junction held 8 bases outside the gene matches. The CDR3 loop spans 17 amino acids. The CDR3 DNA reads TGCGCCAGCAGCCAATGGCCTCAGGGACAGGGCTCCTACGAGCAGTACTTC. It is translated as CASSQWPQGQGSYEQYF.

Comment on this clone: Other DNA sequences within the sample encode an identical CDR3. The chain couples TRBV10-3 to TRBJ2-2, with 8 bases fitting TRBD2. V lost 5 bases, J lost 2 bases, and 4 bases stayed unmatched. The length of the CDR3 is 15 residues. CDR1 and CDR2 (germline): ENHRY, SYGVKD. CDR3 sequence: CAISTSGLNTGELFF. DNA for the CDR3: TGTGCCATCAGTACTAGCGGACTTAACACCGGGGAGCTGTTTTTT.

J is TRBJ2-1 and V is TRBV28; TRBD2 agrees at 9 bases. CDR1 and CDR2 (germline): MDHEN, SYDVKM. CDR3 size: 14 residues. V gave up 10 bases and J gave up 8 bases; unmatched junction bases: 12. The CDR3 loop is CATRGAGGRDEQFF. DNA for the CDR3: TGTGCCACCAGAGGGGCGGGGGGGCGTGATGAGCAGTTCTTC.

The CDR3 loop reads CASSSRYSGANVLTF. Here the CDR3 DNA reads TGTGCCAGCAGCTCGAGATACTCTGGGGCCAACGTCCTGACTTTC. The rearrangement joins TRBV7-2 to TRBJ2-6, with D hard to call. The germline CDR1 and CDR2 sequences are SGHTA and FQGNSA. V was clipped by 4 bases and J by 0 bases, with 7 bases between them. The CDR3 extends over 15 amino acids. The full variable domain, in which reference TRBV7-2 and TRBJ2-6 provide the parts outside the CDR3, is GAGVSQSPSNKVTEKGKDVELRCDPISGHTALYWYRQSLGQGLEFLIYFQGNSAPDKSGLPSDRFSAERTGGSVSTLTIQRTQQEDSAVYLCASSSRYSGANVLTFGAGSRLTVL.

This sequence joins TRBV30 and TRBJ1-6, with 10 bases lining up with TRBD1. V shed 5 bases and J 9 bases; nucleotides not matched to a gene: 4. The CDR3 consists of 13 residues. CDR1 is GTSNPN, CDR2 SVGIG, per germline (reference sequence). CDR3 nucleotide sequence: TGTGCCTGGGCGGGACAGGGGAGTTCACCCCTCCACTTT. Residues: CAWAGQGSSPLHF.

The chain uses TRBV2 and TRBJ1-1, with 7 bases that match TRBD1. CDR3 length: 15 amino acids. CDR1 is SNHLY, CDR2 FYNNEI, per germline. Germline trimming cut 6 bases from V and 1 base from J; bases unmatched to any gene: 8. CDR3 residues: CASRPRQGENTEAFF. CDR3 bases: TGTGCCAGCAGGCCTAGACAGGGAGAGAACACTGAAGCTTTCTTT.

The chain is built from TRBV5-6 and TRBJ1-3; TRBD1 might be the D (5 bases). Germline V lookup: CDR1 SGHDT, CDR2 YYEEEE. V lost 1 base to trimming and J lost 2 bases, with 16 bases between them. This CDR3 is built from 17 residues. In DNA form, the CDR3 reads TGTGCCAGCAGCTTGCGACGTGGGGGGAGGACTGGAAACACCATATATTTT. Amino acids: CASSLRRGGRTGNTIYF.

This clone has only one observation. This CDR3 is CASSEPGRTYEQYF. CDR3 DNA: TGTGCCAGCAGTGAGCCGGGACGGACCTACGAGCAGTACTTC. This chain links TRBV6-1 with TRBJ2-7, with D possibly called TRBD1 or TRBD2 (5 bases each). Germline V gene lookup returns CDR1 MNHNS and CDR2 SASEGT. The CDR3 consists of 14 residues. V lost 3 bases to trimming and J lost 2 bases, with 11 bases between them.

In nucleotides, the CDR3 is TGCGCCAGCAGTGAATCTAGGACAGGGGGATGGGAGCAGTACTTC. Amino acid sequence: CASSESRTGGWEQYF. This rearrangement joins TRBV10-2 to TRBJ2-7; 10 positions agree with TRBD1. Trimming cost V 3 bases and J 7 bases; bases outside gene matches: 9. CDR1 is WSHSY, CDR2 SAAADI, per germline. CDR3 length: 15 amino acids.

The V call is TRBV7-2, the J call TRBJ1-5, with 7 bases lining up with TRBD1. This CDR3 is built from 15 residues. CDR1 and CDR2 from the germline V gene are SGHTA and FQGNSA. V was pared by 3 bases and J by 7 bases, with 9 bases of the junction left unmatched. As DNA, the CDR3 is TGTGCCAGCAGCTTCGGACAGGCTGGAGGCCAGCCCCAGCATTTT. This translates into CASSFGQAGGQPQHF.

The V gene is TRBV6-5, the J gene TRBJ1-1, with D tentatively TRBD1 (5 bases). The CDR3 has 14 amino acids. Germline V gives CDR1 MNHEY, CDR2 SVGAGI. Trimming took 2 bases from V and 7 from J, leaving 14 bases between them. DNA of the CDR3: TGTGCCAGCAGTTACAAGGGCAGGGAAATTGAAGCTTTCTTT. Translated: CASSYKGREIEAFF.